These 21 T cell receptor beta chains originate from one sample sequenced in a study of blood T cells in healthy people across ages. The authors ran a second PCR of roughly 7 to 11 cycles using a sample-barcoded 5' primer and a J-beta primer mix. From the 5' RACE reads, TCRdb called clonotypes with MiXCR, one entry per CDR3 protein. The data hold roughly 550,000 distinct CDR3 sequences, with about 25% observed a single time. This sample also appeared in a second study, on T cells of mothers and their children.

The sequencing sample was made of blood. These receptor sequences come from a boy under 18 in good health.

The gene calls are TRBV28 and TRBJ2-1; D possibly matches TRBD1 or TRBD2 (5 bases each). This CDR3 comprises 14 residues. Germline V lookup: CDR1 MDHEN, CDR2 SYDVKM. V was shortened by 5 bases and J by 5 bases, with 13 bases between the two germline ends. CDR3 nucleotides: TGTGCCAGCAGTACCGGGACCTTCAACAATGAGCAGTTCTTC. It encodes CASSTGTFNNEQFF. The full variable domain, with the rest looked up from reference TRBV28 and TRBJ2-1, is DVKVTQSSRYLVKRTGEKVFLECVQDMDHENMFWYRQDPGLGLRLIYFSYDVKMKEKGDIPEGYSVSREKKERFSLILESASTNQTSMYLCASSTGTFNNEQFFGPGTRLTVL.

There are many counts of this clonotype. This chain joins TRBV28 and TRBJ2-7, with a weak D call TRBD2 (6 bases). The V gene's germline CDR1 is MDHEN and CDR2 SYDVKM. This CDR3 spans 16 amino acids. V lost 4 bases and J lost 6, with 22 bases in between. CDR3 DNA sequence: TGTGCCAGCAGTTCGGTCCCGACGGGACTTTTGTTCGAGCAGTACTTC. Its protein is CASSSVPTGLLFEQYF.

The chain employs TRBV4-2 and TRBJ2-6; no definite D call. Germline loops: CDR1 LGHNA, CDR2 YNFKEQ. V gave up 1 base and J gave up 0 bases, with 19 bases separating them. The CDR3 is 20 residues long. CDR3 bases: TGTGCCAGCAGCCAAGTTAGCTTAAGTACAGCTCGCTCTGGGGCCAACGTCCTGACTTTC. Its translation is CASSQVSLSTARSGANVLTF.

This clonotype has just a few counts. The rearrangement joins TRBV5-1 to TRBJ2-7, with D maybe TRBD2 (5 bases). V dropped 6 bases and J dropped 5 bases, with 15 bases sitting between them. The CDR3 contains 13 residues. Germline values: CDR1 SGHRS, CDR2 YFSETQ. In nucleotides, the CDR3 is TGCGCCAGCAACCCTTCGGGGATCGACGAGCAGTACTTC. It specifies CASNPSGIDEQYF.

The chain is built from TRBV19 and TRBJ2-5; 9 bases match TRBD1. The assigned J gene may be wrong: the sequence end matches TRBJ2-1 better. This CDR3 contains 14 residues. CDR1 and CDR2 from the germline V gene are LNHDA and SQIVND (reference sequence). The CDR3 sequence is CASSIGTGNNEQFF. CDR3 coding DNA: TGTGCCAGTAGTATTGGGACAGGGAACAATGAGCAGTTCTTC.

V and J are TRBV7-6 and TRBJ2-7; D is unresolved. Germline CDR1 and CDR2: SGHVS and FNYEAQ. The CDR3 is made up of 14 amino acids. Trimming cost V 1 base and J 2 bases, with 9 bases left between them. CDR3: CASSLDVNPYEQYF. CDR3 coding DNA: TGTGCCAGCAGCTTAGACGTTAACCCCTACGAGCAGTACTTC.

The chain has TRBV20-1 and TRBJ1-4; 7 positions match TRBD1. The germline V gene encodes CDR1 DFQATT and CDR2 SNEGSKA (reference sequence). V lost 6 bases and J lost 4; bases outside the gene matches: 8. The CDR3 extends over 14 amino acids. The CDR3 loop is CSAPQTGNNEKLFF. The CDR3 nucleotides read TGCAGTGCCCCTCAGACAGGGAATAATGAAAAACTGTTTTTT.

With respect to this clonotype: One base away lies a much larger clone, so this may be a sequencing read error. The chain is built from TRBV5-1 and TRBJ2-7; 7 bases fit TRBD2. The J segment lost 0 bases and the V segment lost 0 bases, leaving 6 bases of the junction unmatched. CDR1 is SGHRS and CDR2 is YFSETQ in the germline V gene. The CDR3 loop spans 16 amino acids. The CDR3 spells CASSLAGGGSSYEQYF. Written as DNA, the CDR3 is TGCGCCAGCAGCTTGGCGGGAGGCGGAAGCTCCTACGAGCAGTACTTC. Full variable domain (missing parts from reference TRBV5-1 and TRBJ2-7): KAGVTQTPRYLIKTRGQQVTLSCSPISGHRSVSWYQQTPGQGLQFLFEYFSETQRNKGNFPGRFSGRQFSNSRSEMNVSTLELGDSALYLCASSLAGGGSSYEQYFGPGTRLTVT.

This clonotype was seen more than once but under ten times. V gene TRBV4-1 combines with J gene TRBJ2-7, with no clear D. The germline CDR1 and CDR2 sequences are MGHRA and YSYEKL. Trimming shortened V by 0 bases and J by 9 bases, and 9 bases separated the two germline ends. The CDR3 length is 12 residues. The DNA for the CDR3 is TGCGCCAGCAGCCAAGAGAGAACTGTGCAGTACTTC. Amino acid sequence: CASSQERTVQYF.

The chain has TRBV28 and TRBJ2-5; D unresolved. Between the trimmed V and J ends, which lost 8 bases and 7 bases, there was a span of 20 bases. The CDR3 covers 14 residues. Germline lookup yields CDR1 MDHEN and CDR2 SYDVKM. The CDR3, as DNA: TGTGCCAGCGGTTCAAACCCCTCGTGGAGGACCCAGTACTTC. This gives the protein CASGSNPSWRTQYF.

The chain links TRBV6-5 to TRBJ2-1, with D possibly matching TRBD2 (7 bases). Trimming cost V 2 bases and J 8 bases, with 16 bases left between them. This CDR3 spans 15 amino acids. Germline loops: CDR1 MNHEY, CDR2 SVGAGI. CDR3 residues: CASSYGNWGGYEQFF. In nucleotides, the CDR3 is TGTGCCAGCAGTTACGGTAACTGGGGGGGCTATGAGCAGTTCTTC.

The J gene is TRBJ2-5, the V gene TRBV7-2; tentative D call: TRBD2 (5 bases). The end of the DNA is better explained by TRBJ2-1, so the J call may be wrong. There are 13 residues in the CDR3. Looked up from germline, CDR1 is SGHTA and CDR2 is FQGNSA. The CDR3 here is CASYRFPEDEQFF. The CDR3 bases are TGTGCCAGCTACCGTTTTCCGGAGGATGAGCAGTTCTTC.

A remark on this clonotype: One end of the junction fails to match germline, which may point to a read error. The chain's CDR3 is CASRGGTGANQPQHF. The CDR3, as DNA: TGTGCCAGCAGGGGAGGGACAGGGGCTAATCAACCCCAGCATTTT. The chain links TRBV12-3 or TRBV12-4 to TRBJ1-5; 10 nucleotides match TRBD1. There are 15 residues in the CDR3.

This clonotype was found many times. At one of its ends the junction is not consistent with the germline gene, which may arise from a read error. CDR3 bases: TGTGCCAGCAGCTTAGAGGGGGATACGCAGTATTTT. Amino acids: CASSLEGDTQYF. This sequence joins TRBV5-1 and TRBJ2-3; D assignment may be TRBD1 or TRBD2 (5 bases each). The CDR3 has 12 residues. CDR1 is SGHRS and CDR2 is YFSETQ in the germline V gene. Variable domain in full (rest from reference TRBV5-1 and TRBJ2-3): KAGVTQTPRYLIKTRGQQVTLSCSPISGHRSVSWYQQTPGQGLQFLFEYFSETQRNKGNFPGRFSGRQFSNSRSEMNVSTLELGDSALYLCASSLEGDTQYFGPGTRLTVL.

The V call is TRBV7-8, the J call TRBJ2-7; D gene ambiguous. The ends were cut back, 4 bases at V and 2 bases at J, with 15 bases in the middle. The CDR3 is 15 amino acids. The germline gives CDR1 SGHVS, CDR2 FQNEAQ. CDR3 DNA: TGTGCCAGCAGCTCTCTTTCCCTAATCCCCTACGAGCAGTACTTC. Translating it yields CASSSLSLIPYEQYF.

This clonotype turned up a few times. The chain carries TRBV20-1 and TRBJ2-7, with TRBD2 matching 9 bases. The CDR3 runs 19 residues. J gave up 0 bases and V 0 bases, and 15 bases lay outside the gene matches. Per the germline V gene, CDR1 is DFQATT and CDR2 is SNEGSKA (reference sequence). The CDR3 loop is CSARDPTSGPYTPSYEQYF. Here the CDR3 DNA reads TGCAGTGCTAGAGATCCTACTAGCGGGCCTTACACCCCCTCCTACGAGCAGTACTTC.

V and J are TRBV6-6 and TRBJ1-2; 9 positions agree with TRBD1. The CDR3 has 15 residues. CDR1 MNHNY and CDR2 SVGAGI come from the germline V gene (reference sequence). V shed 4 bases and J 4 bases; nucleotides not matched to a gene: 7. CDR3 region: CASSSATGGIYGYTF. The CDR3 DNA sequence: TGTGCCAGCAGTTCCGCGACAGGGGGGATCTATGGCTACACCTTC.

This clonotype has ten or more counts. This chain uses TRBV29-1 with TRBJ2-6; a weak D match, TRBD1 (5 bases). The germline gives CDR1 SQVTM, CDR2 ANQGSEA. The CDR3 contains 13 residues. The germline V and J ends were trimmed by 7 bases and 3 bases, with 10 bases remaining between them. The CDR3 here is CSAQGGGANVLTF. CDR3 sequence (DNA): TGCAGCGCCCAGGGTGGTGGGGCCAACGTCCTGACTTTC.

In this sample, this clonotype turned up a few times. The J gene is TRBJ1-3, the V gene TRBV12-3 or TRBV12-4; 9 positions match TRBD1. The V segment lost 5 bases and the J segment 0 bases; nucleotides outside the gene matches: 5. The CDR3 covers 16 residues. The CDR3 loop is CASSPQGALSGNTIYF. DNA of the CDR3: TGTGCCAGCAGTCCACAGGGGGCCCTCTCTGGAAACACCATATATTTT.

In its sample, this clonotype was seen a few times. This sequence joins TRBV4-2 and TRBJ2-2, with 7 bases that match TRBD1. The CDR3 has 16 residues. Germline CDR1 reads LGHNA; CDR2 reads YNFKEQ. The trim removed 6 bases at V and 0 bases at J, leaving 7 bases unmatched. The CDR3 loop reads CASSPHDRANTGELFF. Written as DNA, the CDR3 is TGTGCCAGCAGTCCACATGACAGGGCGAACACCGGGGAGCTGTTTTTT.

This clonotype was counted only a few times. The rearrangement uses TRBV7-2 and TRBJ2-1; D is possibly TRBD2 (6 bases). Trimming pared 5 bases from V and 8 bases from J, leaving 16 bases between. The CDR3 length is 14 residues. Germline CDR1 SGHTA, CDR2 FQGNSA. The CDR3 loop reads CASSLPAGLDEQFF. DNA for the CDR3: TGTGCCAGCAGCCTGCCGGCGGGGTTGGATGAGCAGTTCTTC.